These 15 T cell receptor beta chains originate from one sample sequenced in a study of T-cell memory formation after mild COVID-19. TCRdb re-derived calls from the 5' RACE reads in MiXCR, one entry per CDR3 protein. The sample includes just under 350,000 distinct CDR3 sequences, 10% to 15% of them seen just once. What was sequenced was PBMCs or a T cell subset sorted from them (not recorded which). All receptors come from a man aged 18 to 29 who had mild COVID-19 (a few samples of this study predate the infection). Cell type and time point are not known.

V and J are TRBV5-5 and TRBJ1-3; D is uncertain. The germline CDR1 and CDR2 sequences are SGHKS and YYEKEE (reference sequence). Trimming stripped 1 base from V and 10 bases from J, with 12 bases between. The CDR3 is made up of 13 amino acids. As DNA, the CDR3 is TGTGCCAGCAGCTTGTTCAGCGCGCGAACCATATATTTT. This translates into CASSLFSARTIYF.

This clonotype was observed a few times. The chain employs TRBV28 and TRBJ2-7; TRBD1 might be the D (6 bases). V was cut by 6 bases and J by 3 bases, with 9 bases left in between. The CDR3 totals 12 residues. Germline values: CDR1 MDHEN, CDR2 SYDVKM. CDR3 in DNA: TGTGCCAGCAGCATGACAGGCTACGAGCAGTACGTC. It translates to CASSMTGYEQYV.

This clonotype appeared a few times. V and J are TRBV29-1 and TRBJ2-5; D is ambiguous. This CDR3 spans 11 amino acids. V lost 0 bases to trimming and J lost 5 bases, with 4 bases between them. Per the germline V gene, CDR1 is SQVTM and CDR2 is ANQGSEA. CDR3 sequence reads: CSVEDEETQYF. CDR3 in DNA: TGCAGCGTTGAAGACGAGGAGACCCAGTACTTC.

The chain combines TRBV7-7 with TRBJ2-5; TRBD1 agrees at 7 bases. The germline gives CDR1 SSHAT, CDR2 FNYEAQ (reference sequence). This CDR3 region has 14 residues. With V trimmed by 2 bases and J by 1 base, 1 base remained unmatched. CDR3 protein: CASSLTGVQETQYF. DNA for the CDR3: TGTGCCAGCAGCTTAACAGGGGTCCAAGAGACCCAGTACTTC.

This clonotype has a handful of counts. The V gene is TRBV11-2, the J gene TRBJ2-6, with no clear D. Between the trimmed V and J ends, which lost 3 bases and 3 bases, there was a span of 6 bases. There are 14 residues in the CDR3. Per germline, CDR1 SGHAT and CDR2 FQNNGV. CDR3 protein: CASSFPFGANVLTF. The CDR3 DNA is TGTGCCAGCAGCTTCCCCTTTGGGGCCAACGTCCTGACTTTC.

This clonotype occurred a few times. CDR3 DNA: TGCAGTGCCAAAAACAGGGTCAGCGCTGAAGCTTTCTTT. This encodes CSAKNRVSAEAFF. The chain is built from TRBV20-1 and TRBJ1-1, with D possibly matching TRBD1 (6 bases). Trimming pared 6 bases from V and 6 bases from J, leaving 17 bases between. CDR1 is DFQATT, CDR2 SNEGSKA, per germline (reference sequence). The CDR3 runs to 13 residues.

This clonotype was seen only a few times. The CDR3 sequence: CASSPRGGAGARHEQFF. Written as DNA, the CDR3 is TGTGCCAGCTCACCTCGGGGAGGGGCGGGGGCCCGGCATGAGCAGTTCTTC. The chain uses TRBV18 and TRBJ2-1, with D tentatively TRBD2 (7 bases). The V gene's germline CDR1 is KGHSH and CDR2 LQKENI. This CDR3 comprises 17 residues. With 3 bases removed from V and 8 bases from J, the gap between germline ends came to 23 bases.

In this sample, this clonotype turned up a few times. The V call is TRBV20-1, the J call TRBJ1-5, with D possibly being TRBD1 (6 bases). From germline, CDR1 is DFQATT and CDR2 SNEGSKA (reference sequence). This CDR3 contains 14 residues. V was cut by 4 bases and J by 0 bases, with 10 bases left in between. The CDR3 is CSATDSYSNQPQHF. The CDR3 DNA follows: TGCAGTGCTACGGACAGCTATAGCAATCAGCCCCAGCATTTT.

The genes are TRBV5-1 and TRBJ1-2, with D possibly matching TRBD1 (5 bases). Germline loops: CDR1 SGHRS, CDR2 YFSETQ. Trimming left V 3 bases short and J 7 bases short, with 16 bases between. The CDR3 consists of 14 residues. CDR3 DNA sequence: TGCGCCAGCAGCTCGGATGGGGGAGACCGTGGCTACACCTTC. As protein: CASSSDGGDRGYTF.

V and J are TRBV3-1 and TRBJ2-1; D is unclear. Trimming removed 5 bases at V and 6 bases at J, with 11 bases between. The CDR3 consists of 13 residues. Germline CDR1 is LGHDT and CDR2 is YNNKEL (reference sequence). The DNA for the CDR3 is TGTGCCAGCAGCTTGAAGAATGGCAATGAGCAGTTCTTC. Amino acid sequence: CASSLKNGNEQFF.

This chain joins TRBV12-3 or TRBV12-4 and TRBJ2-2, with D unclear. The CDR3 is 15 residues long. V was clipped by 6 bases and J by 2 bases, with 13 bases between them. The DNA for the CDR3 is TGTGCCAGCAGAAAAATGGACGGAAACACCGGGGAGCTGTTTTTT. This sequence encodes CASRKMDGNTGELFF.

The rearrangement links TRBV4-1 to TRBJ2-7, with 15 nucleotides matching TRBD2. V lost 6 bases, J lost 3 bases, and 3 bases stayed unmatched. Germline CDR1 reads MGHRA; CDR2 reads YSYEKL. The CDR3 sequence is 15 residues long. Here the CDR3 DNA reads TGCGCCAGCAGTCGGACTAGCGGGGGGGACTACGAGCAGTACTTC. The encoded protein is CASSRTSGGDYEQYF.

There are many counts of this clonotype. The chain is built from TRBV19 and TRBJ1-1; weak D call: TRBD1 (6 bases). Trimming stripped 5 bases from V and 1 base from J, with 8 bases between. Germline values: CDR1 LNHDA, CDR2 SQIVND (reference sequence). The CDR3 sequence is 13 residues long. CDR3: CASSSTGNTEAFF. CDR3 DNA: TGTGCCAGTAGTTCGACAGGGAACACTGAAGCTTTCTTT. The full variable domain, with the rest looked up from reference TRBV19 and TRBJ1-1, is DGGITQSPKYLFRKEGQNVTLSCEQNLNHDAMYWYRQDPGQGLRLIYYSQIVNDFQKGDIAEGYSVSREKKESFPLTVTSAQKNPTAFYLCASSSTGNTEAFFGQGTRLTVV.

This chain connects TRBV7-8 to TRBJ2-3, with D possibly called TRBD1 or TRBD2 (6 bases each). The V end was cut by 4 bases, the J end by 8 bases, with 16 bases between. Germline V gene sequence: CDR1 SGHVS, CDR2 FQNEAQ. The CDR3 runs to 14 residues. CDR3 in DNA: TGTGCCAGCAGCTGGGGGGCTGGGGATGTTACGCAGTATTTT. Protein product: CASSWGAGDVTQYF.

This clonotype was counted between two and nine times. The chain carries TRBV4-1 and TRBJ2-3; the D is unclear. The CDR3 contains 15 residues. CDR1 MGHRA and CDR2 YSYEKL come from the germline V gene. Deletions cut 4 bases from V and 6 bases from J, with 17 bases between. CDR3 residues: CASSPFRYERDTQYF. The CDR3 DNA sequence: TGCGCCAGCAGCCCCTTCCGCTACGAGAGGGATACGCAGTATTTT.